A single sample is the source of the 20 T cell receptor beta chains below, sequenced in a study of control samples from healthy donors and cancer patients. Generated by immunoSEQ multiplex PCR, the TCRdb table keeps only in-frame clones and is missing some. The sample includes 50,000 to 75,000 clones, around 87% seen only once; the top ten take 5.5% to 7%. Sequenced input: PBMCs. The receptors stem from a man in his 60s with colorectal cancer.

The V gene is TRBV19, the J gene TRBJ1-4, with TRBD1 identical over 8 bases. Germline CDR1 LNHDA, CDR2 SQIVND (reference sequence). This CDR3 has 16 residues. Trimming removed 6 bases from V and 0 bases from J; junction bases left unmatched: 6. The CDR3 is CASRDRGRATNEKLFF. The CDR3 nucleotides read TGTGCCAGTAGAGACAGGGGACGTGCAACTAATGAAAAACTGTTTTTT.

The genes are TRBV4-3 and TRBJ1-2; 10 bases fit TRBD1. This CDR3 comprises 17 residues. V was pared by 5 bases and J by 7 bases, with 16 bases of the junction left unmatched. The germline gives CDR1 LGHNA, CDR2 YSLEER. The CDR3 sequence is CASSSAGVGQGVIGYTF. The CDR3 DNA reads as TGCGCCAGCAGCTCTGCCGGGGTCGGACAGGGGGTAATTGGCTACACCTTC.

The chain is built from TRBV3-1 (or the pseudogene TRBV3-2) and TRBJ2-2, with TRBD1 matching over 7 bases. CDR3 length equals 16 residues. Trimming cost V 1 base and J 4 bases; bases outside gene matches: 6. Looked up from germline, CDR1 is LGHDT and CDR2 is YNNKEL (reference sequence). CDR3 in amino acids: CASSQAGTVSTGELFF. As DNA, the CDR3 is TGTGCCAGCAGCCAAGCCGGGACAGTCTCCACCGGGGAGCTGTTTTTT.

This chain joins TRBV6-5 and TRBJ2-7; the D call may be TRBD1 or TRBD2 (5 bases each). The V end was cut by 5 bases, the J end by 6 bases, with 14 bases between. There are 13 residues in the CDR3. Germline V lookup: CDR1 MNHEY, CDR2 SVGAGI. Here the CDR3 DNA reads TGTGCCAGCAGTCAGGTGGGGGTAGTCGAGCAGTACTTC. Amino acid sequence: CASSQVGVVEQYF.

The chain is built from TRBV10-2 and TRBJ2-3; D is ambiguous. The ends were cut back, 3 bases at V and 3 bases at J, with 4 bases in the middle. This CDR3 is built from 12 residues. Germline loops: CDR1 WSHSY, CDR2 SAAADI. CDR3: CASSDLTDTQYF. The CDR3 DNA sequence: TGCGCCAGCAGTGACCTAACAGATACGCAGTATTTT.

The chain carries TRBV18 and TRBJ2-2; no firm D call. Germline CDR1 and CDR2: KGHSH and LQKENI. Trimming took off 2 bases at V and 0 bases at J, with 7 bases between the two ends. The CDR3 runs to 15 residues. The CDR3 here is CASSPGSPNTGELFF. CDR3 DNA: TGTGCCAGCTCACCAGGGTCCCCGAACACCGGGGAGCTGTTTTTT.

This clone appeared once. J is TRBJ1-1 and V is TRBV20-1; D perhaps matches TRBD1 (6 bases). The CDR3 is 12 residues long. V gave up 3 bases and J gave up 7 bases, with 12 bases separating them. The germline V gene encodes CDR1 DFQATT and CDR2 SNEGSKA (reference sequence). The CDR3 reads CSASRLQGEAFF. CDR3 nucleotides: TGCAGTGCTAGTCGCTTACAGGGTGAAGCTTTCTTT.

This chain uses TRBV11-3 with TRBJ2-1; 10 positions agree with TRBD2. V dropped 4 bases and J dropped 9; count of bases not matched to a gene: 3. CDR3 size: 13 residues. In germline, CDR1 is SGHNT, CDR2 YENEEA. The CDR3 DNA reads TGTGCCAGCAGCTCTCTAGCGGGGGTTGAGCAGTTCTTC. Residues: CASSSLAGVEQFF.

This chain links TRBV12-5 with TRBJ1-2, with D unclear. Germline CDR1 and CDR2: LGHNT and FRNRAP. The length of the CDR3 is 16 residues. Trimming cost V 4 bases and J 4 bases, with 19 bases left between them. CDR3 in amino acids: CASGSSGVRSGYGYTF. CDR3 DNA: TGTGCTAGTGGTTCCTCGGGCGTACGGAGTGGCTATGGCTACACCTTC.

This chain joins TRBV30 and TRBJ1-2; D ambiguous. Germline V lookup: CDR1 GTSNPN, CDR2 SVGIG (reference sequence). This CDR3 comprises 14 residues. V lost 0 bases, J lost 4 bases, and 12 bases lay in between. DNA of the CDR3: TGTGCCTGGAGTGTAGCCCAGCGCCTCTATGGCTACACCTTC. The encoded protein is CAWSVAQRLYGYTF.

As DNA, the CDR3 is TGTGCCAGCAGTAAGGGACAGGGGGCGGGGGAGCAGTACTTC. Translated: CASSKGQGAGEQYF. The J gene is TRBJ2-7, the V gene TRBV6-5, with 12 bases aligning to TRBD1. Trimming cost V 5 bases and J 7 bases; bases outside gene matches: 6. The CDR3 has 14 amino acids. CDR1 and CDR2 (germline): MNHEY, SVGAGI.

V gene TRBV25-1 combines with J gene TRBJ2-5; possibly TRBD1 or TRBD2 for D (7 bases each). From germline, CDR1 is MGHDK and CDR2 SYGVNS. V was pared by 6 bases and J by 5 bases, with 19 bases between. The CDR3 is 15 residues long. The CDR3 reads CASRPTYRGGETQYF. As DNA, the CDR3 is TGTGCCAGCAGACCAACCTACAGGGGAGGGGAGACCCAGTACTTC.

This rearrangement joins TRBV3-1 (or the pseudogene TRBV3-2) to TRBJ2-3; 7 positions agree with TRBD2. The CDR3 runs to 12 residues. The germline V gene encodes CDR1 LGHDT and CDR2 YNNKEL (reference sequence). With V trimmed by 5 bases and J by 4 bases, 0 bases remained unmatched. This CDR3 is CASSAGADTQYF. Here the CDR3 DNA reads TGTGCCAGCAGCGCGGGGGCAGATACGCAGTATTTT.

The chain joins TRBV5-1 to TRBJ2-1; possibly TRBD1 or TRBD2 for D (5 bases each). The V gene lost 4 bases and the J gene lost 7 bases, with 15 bases spanning the gap. Germline V CDR1 and CDR2: SGHRS, YFSETQ. The CDR3 length is 14 residues. CDR3 in DNA: TGCGCCAGCAGCATTAATACAGGCGGGAATGAGCAGTTCTTC. Its translation: CASSINTGGNEQFF.

The rearrangement links TRBV25-1 to TRBJ1-3; D is undetermined. The germline V gene encodes CDR1 MGHDK and CDR2 SYGVNS. The CDR3 contains 13 residues. V shed 3 bases and J shed 0 bases, with 3 bases lying between them. In DNA form, the CDR3 reads TGTGCCAGCAGTGAGGCCTCTGGAAACACCATATATTTT. Translating it yields CASSEASGNTIYF.

This clone has just one count. The chain carries TRBV19 and TRBJ1-1; tentative D call: TRBD1 (5 bases). Per the germline V gene, CDR1 is LNHDA and CDR2 is SQIVND (reference sequence). The CDR3 spans 16 residues. The V gene lost 1 base and the J gene lost 2 bases, with 14 bases spanning the gap. The CDR3 DNA is TGTGCCAGTAGTATAGGGGATCCGGGACGCAACACTGAAGCTTTCTTT. Translation gives CASSIGDPGRNTEAFF.

The chain recombines TRBV5-1 with TRBJ2-3; TRBD1 or TRBD2 may be the D gene (5 bases each). This CDR3 comprises 12 residues. Germline V gene data show CDR1 as SGHRS and CDR2 as YFSETQ. Trimming cost V 3 bases and J 14 bases, with 16 bases left between them. The CDR3 is CASSSNRDRLYF. In DNA, the CDR3 is TGCGCCAGCAGCTCAAACCGGGACCGTTTGTATTTT. Based on the CDR3 plus reference TRBV5-1 and TRBJ2-3, the full variable domain is KAGVTQTPRYLIKTRGQQVTLSCSPISGHRSVSWYQQTPGQGLQFLFEYFSETQRNKGNFPGRFSGRQFSNSRSEMNVSTLELGDSALYLCASSSNRDRLYFGPGTRLTVL.

V usage is TRBV7-3 and J usage is TRBJ1-6, with D unclear. Germline V gene sequence: CDR1 SGHTA, CDR2 FQGTGA. CDR3 size: 13 residues. V lost 2 bases and J lost 6, with 5 bases in between. The CDR3 DNA reads TGTGCCAGCAGCTTATCTGGTAATTCACCCCTCCACTTT. Encoded protein: CASSLSGNSPLHF.

This clone was counted only a few times. V gene TRBV3-1 (or the pseudogene TRBV3-2) combines with J gene TRBJ1-5; possible D gene TRBD1, 5 bases. Looked up from germline, CDR1 is LGHDT and CDR2 is YNNKEL (reference sequence). The CDR3 covers 13 residues. Trimming cost V 5 bases and J 4 bases, with 9 bases left between them. The CDR3 loop is CASSGAENQPQHF. The CDR3 nucleotides read TGTGCCAGCAGCGGGGCAGAAAATCAGCCCCAGCATTTT.

V gene TRBV5-8 combines with J gene TRBJ1-4, with a possible D match to TRBD1 (5 bases). The V and J ends lost 2 bases and 5 bases respectively, with 13 bases between them. The CDR3 has 15 amino acids. Germline V gene sequence: CDR1 SGHTS, CDR2 YDEGEE. In nucleotides, the CDR3 is TGTGCCAGCAGCTTCCCCGGGACGGGGAATGAAAAACTGTTTTTT. This translates into CASSFPGTGNEKLFF.